This T cell receptor beta chain was captured by sequencing in a study of blood T cell repertoires in COVID-19. Across the whole study: The analysed material was cDNA or gDNA that came from T cells, B-cell-depleted T cells, or PBMCs.

This clone turned up a few times. Authors' methods: Cell counts per sample came from amplifying reference gene primers. Clones were read by immunoSEQ multiplex PCR, and TCRdb kept only the in-frame ones, dropping some. Clone size and the V and J calls come from that table; the DNA yielded D and trimming. Found here are around 70,000 clones, about 82% of them singletons; the top ten hold roughly 2%. The sequence derives from a woman aged 55-69 years with acute or convalescent COVID-19. The sequenced sample consisted of peripheral blood.

The CDR3 protein is CASSLDRSKETQYF. The CDR3 nucleotides are TGCGCCAGCAGCTTGGATCGGTCTAAAGAGACCCAGTACTTC. The rearrangement joins TRBV5-1 to TRBJ2-5, with D unresolved. V was shortened by 0 bases and J by 3 bases, with 9 bases between the two germline ends. The CDR3 consists of 14 residues. The germline gives CDR1 SGHRS, CDR2 YFSETQ.